The 19 T cell receptor beta chains presented below share a single source sample, sequenced in a study of blood T cell repertoires in COVID-19. TCRdb's table, derived via immunoSEQ multiplex PCR, lists solely in-frame clones and lacks some. The table lists roughly 300,000 clones, 86% of them singletons. The sequencing sample was made of PBMCs or T cells enriched from blood (not recorded which). The origin of the receptors is a woman aged 18 to 35 who had recovered from COVID-19.

This CDR3 reads CASSMNLQVSNEQFF. Written as DNA, the CDR3 is TGTGCCAGTAGTATGAACTTACAGGTGTCCAATGAGCAGTTCTTC. The rearrangement links TRBV19 to TRBJ2-1, with a tentative D call TRBD1 (5 bases). Germline CDR1 LNHDA, CDR2 SQIVND (reference sequence). The CDR3 runs 15 residues. Trimming took 3 bases from V and 6 from J, leaving 15 bases between them.

This clone is a singleton in its sample. The rearrangement joins TRBV5-5 to TRBJ1-1; maybe TRBD1 (6 bases). V was clipped by 4 bases and J by 11 bases, with 18 bases between them. Germline V lookup: CDR1 SGHKS, CDR2 YYEKEE (reference sequence). This CDR3 is 13 amino acids long. The CDR3 bases are TGTGCCAGCAGCCCTTTTACAGGGCGAAAGGCTTTCTTT. Amino acid sequence: CASSPFTGRKAFF.

The CDR3 reads CASSQDWLAGVSSYEQYF. The CDR3 DNA sequence: TGTGCCAGCAGCCAAGATTGGCTAGCGGGGGTGAGCTCCTACGAGCAGTACTTC. The chain is built from TRBV3-1 (or the pseudogene TRBV3-2) and TRBJ2-7, with 10 nucleotides matching TRBD2. Unmatched junction bases numbered 8, after V lost 0 bases and J lost 0 bases. The CDR3 runs 18 residues. CDR1 and CDR2 (germline): LGHDT, YNNKEL (reference sequence).

V is TRBV6-5 and J is TRBJ1-2; D is perhaps TRBD1 (5 bases). Trimming cost V 6 bases and J 1 base, with 12 bases left between them. Germline CDR1 MNHEY, CDR2 SVGAGI. This CDR3 region has 14 residues. For the CDR3, the DNA is TGTGCCAGCAGCGGGGGTCCCCTTAACTATGGCTACACCTTC. Protein product: CASSGGPLNYGYTF.

The chain employs TRBV6-6 and TRBJ2-3; TRBD1 matches at 10 bases. Germline V gene sequence: CDR1 MNHNY, CDR2 SVGAGI (reference sequence). The CDR3 contains 16 residues. V was pared by 5 bases and J by 0 bases, with 5 bases of the junction left unmatched. In DNA form, the CDR3 reads TGTGCCAGCAGTCGACAGGGGGCGCCTAGCACAGATACGCAGTATTTT. This encodes CASSRQGAPSTDTQYF.

This clone was seen just once. V usage is TRBV11-1 and J usage is TRBJ2-1; no reliable D call. The V end was cut by 5 bases, the J end by 7 bases, with 21 bases between. The CDR3 is made up of 16 amino acids. CDR1 and CDR2 from the germline V gene are SGHAT and FQDESV (reference sequence). The CDR3 nucleotides are TGTGCCAGCAGCCACACCATTCTCGCTACAGCTAATGAGCAGTTCTTC. This sequence encodes CASSHTILATANEQFF. Filled out from reference TRBV11-1 and TRBJ2-1, the complete variable domain reads EAEVAQSPRYKITEKSQAVAFWCDPISGHATLYWYRQILGQGPELLVQFQDESVVDDSQLPKDRFSAERLKGVDSTLKIQPAELGDSAMYLCASSHTILATANEQFFGPGTRLTVL.

The V gene is TRBV5-1, the J gene TRBJ1-1, with D perhaps matching TRBD1 (5 bases). Deletions cut 1 base from V and 5 bases from J, with 12 bases between. The length of the CDR3 is 14 residues. Germline V gene lookup returns CDR1 SGHRS and CDR2 YFSETQ. CDR3 nucleotides: TGCGCCAGCAGCTTGTGGGATAGGGGAACTGAAGCTTTCTTT. Its protein product is CASSLWDRGTEAFF.

This rearrangement joins TRBV5-4 to TRBJ1-4; D unclear. The CDR3 length is 13 residues. Trimming took off 4 bases at V and 6 bases at J, with 10 bases between the two ends. The germline V gene has CDR1 SGHNT and CDR2 YYREEE (reference sequence). The DNA of the CDR3 is TGTGCCAGCAGCAGTAGAGCGGATGAAAAACTGTTTTTT. Translation: CASSSRADEKLFF.

The chain uses TRBV7-3 and TRBJ2-5; 9 bases line up with TRBD2. V was clipped by 5 bases and J by 4 bases; unmatched bases: 8. This CDR3 is 15 amino acids long. CDR1 and CDR2 (germline): SGHTA, FQGTGA. CDR3 DNA: TGTGCCAGCAGCCCCTCTAGCGGGGTGGGAGAGACCCAGTACTTC. It is translated as CASSPSSGVGETQYF.

There are a few counts of this clone. The chain is built from TRBV2 and TRBJ2-7; 10 bases fit TRBD2. CDR1 is SNHLY and CDR2 is FYNNEI in the germline V gene. This CDR3 has 17 residues. The junction had 10 bases not matched to a gene; V was cut back by 5 bases and J by 0 bases. The chain's CDR3 is CASSRAPSGGRSYEQYF. In nucleotides, the CDR3 is TGTGCCAGCAGTAGAGCACCTAGCGGGGGCCGCTCCTACGAGCAGTACTTC.

The genes are TRBV28 and TRBJ2-7; tentative D call: TRBD2 (6 bases). The CDR3 is 15 residues long. CDR1 is MDHEN, CDR2 SYDVKM, per germline. Deletions cut 3 bases from V and 6 bases from J, with 18 bases between. The CDR3 sequence: CASSFRIGSRLEQYF. In DNA form, the CDR3 reads TGTGCCAGCAGTTTCAGAATCGGGAGTCGGCTCGAGCAGTACTTC. Combining the CDR3 with reference TRBV28 and TRBJ2-7 gives the whole variable domain DVKVTQSSRYLVKRTGEKVFLECVQDMDHENMFWYRQDPGLGLRLIYFSYDVKMKEKGDIPEGYSVSREKKERFSLILESASTNQTSMYLCASSFRIGSRLEQYFGPGTRLTVT.

This clone has a single count. The chain has TRBV4-2 and TRBJ1-3, with 7 nucleotides matching TRBD1. Germline values: CDR1 LGHNA, CDR2 YNFKEQ. There are 17 residues in the CDR3. V shed 4 bases, J shed 0 bases, and the junction held 9 bases outside the gene matches. In DNA, the CDR3 is TGTGCCAGCAGCCTCACGACAGGGATAAACTCTGGAAACACCATATATTTT. Residues: CASSLTTGINSGNTIYF.

This chain links TRBV6-4 with TRBJ2-1; 8 bases are shared with TRBD1. V lost 4 bases and J lost 8; bases outside the gene matches: 10. The CDR3 sequence is 15 residues long. Germline lookup yields CDR1 MRHNA and CDR2 SNTAGT. This CDR3 reads CASSGGQGAFYEQFF. The CDR3 DNA sequence: TGTGCCAGCAGTGGGGGGCAGGGGGCCTTCTATGAGCAGTTCTTC.

This clone has just a few counts. J is TRBJ2-7 and V is TRBV3-1 (or the pseudogene TRBV3-2); 9 bases line up with TRBD2. The CDR3 is 15 residues long. The trim removed 2 bases at V and 5 bases at J, leaving 7 bases unmatched. Germline CDR1 reads LGHDT; CDR2 reads YNNKEL (reference sequence). The CDR3 loop reads CASSQMASGTDEQYF. CDR3 coding DNA: TGTGCCAGCAGCCAAATGGCTAGCGGGACAGACGAGCAGTACTTC.

The rearrangement links TRBV4-1 to TRBJ2-1; 13 positions match TRBD2. CDR1 is MGHRA, CDR2 YSYEKL, per germline. This CDR3 contains 18 residues. V shed 0 bases, J shed 2 bases, and the junction held 4 bases outside the gene matches. CDR3: CASSQDTSGGAPYNEQFF. CDR3 coding DNA: TGCGCCAGCAGCCAAGATACTAGCGGGGGGGCCCCCTACAATGAGCAGTTCTTC.

V and J are TRBV4-1 and TRBJ2-1, with TRBD1 matching 9 bases. The ends lost 4 bases at V and 7 bases at J; junction bases unmatched: 8. The CDR3 contains 15 residues. Germline CDR1 reads MGHRA; CDR2 reads YSYEKL. CDR3 nucleotide sequence: TGCGCCAGCAGCCTCGATGCGGGGACAGGGAATGAGCAGTTCTTC. It yields the protein CASSLDAGTGNEQFF.

The rearrangement joins TRBV6-5 to TRBJ1-2; TRBD1 matches at 10 bases. The ends lost 6 bases at V and 6 bases at J; junction bases unmatched: 4. This CDR3 region has 13 residues. CDR1 and CDR2 from the germline V gene are MNHEY and SVGAGI. Here the CDR3 DNA reads TGTGCCAGCAGCTTGACAGGGGGCGATGGCTACACCTTC. Amino acid sequence: CASSLTGGDGYTF.

This chain uses TRBV27 with TRBJ1-1; D not certain. Trimming removed 5 bases from V and 0 bases from J, with 7 bases in between. Germline V gene data show CDR1 as MNHEY and CDR2 as SMNVEV (reference sequence). CDR3 length: 13 residues. The CDR3 loop reads CASSMRVNTEAFF. CDR3 bases: TGTGCCAGCAGTATGAGGGTGAACACTGAAGCTTTCTTT.

Ten or more counts support this clone. The chain joins TRBV5-1 to TRBJ2-7, with TRBD1 matching 8 bases. J gave up 7 bases and V 3 bases, and 15 bases lay outside the gene matches. The CDR3 consists of 16 residues. Germline V lookup: CDR1 SGHRS, CDR2 YFSETQ. CDR3 DNA: TGCGCCAGCAGCTCCACCCGGACAGGGTTAAGTACAGAGCAGTACTTC. Amino acid sequence: CASSSTRTGLSTEQYF.